This entry lists 30 T cell receptor beta chains sequenced from one sample in a study of blood T cells in healthy people across ages. Primed by a sample-barcoded 5' primer and a J-beta primer mix, a second PCR proceeded for 7 to 11 cycles. TCRdb itself ran the 5' RACE reads through MiXCR, one entry per CDR3 protein. The sample lists roughly 800,000 distinct CDR3 sequences; 55% to 75% were seen once. Sequencing used blood. The receptors stem from a man younger than 40 in good health.

The V gene is TRBV9, the J gene TRBJ2-5; TRBD2 aligns across 8 bases. The CDR3 is 14 residues long. The J segment lost 4 bases and the V segment lost 4 bases, leaving 6 bases of the junction unmatched. Germline CDR1 reads SGDLS; CDR2 reads YYNGEE. CDR3 in amino acids: CASSPRTSTETQYF. As DNA, the CDR3 is TGTGCCAGCAGCCCACGGACTAGCACAGAGACCCAGTACTTC.

The rearrangement joins TRBV20-1 to TRBJ2-5; D remains unclear. The CDR3 totals 11 residues. Between the trimmed V and J ends, which lost 3 bases and 5 bases, there was a span of 7 bases. Germline CDR1 reads DFQATT; CDR2 reads SNEGSKA (reference sequence). As DNA, the CDR3 is TGCAGTGCTAGGGGCAGGGAGACCCAGTACTTC. This codes for CSARGRETQYF.

J is TRBJ2-1 and V is TRBV11-2, with unresolved D. The V gene's germline CDR1 is SGHAT and CDR2 FQNNGV. The CDR3 has 15 amino acids. V was pared by 1 base and J by 5 bases, with 12 bases between. CDR3: CASSLVRSSHNEQFF. DNA for the CDR3: TGTGCCAGCAGCTTAGTTAGATCTTCACACAATGAGCAGTTCTTC.

The chain uses TRBV5-1 and TRBJ1-1; the D gene is possibly TRBD1 (6 bases). The CDR3 runs 14 residues. Deletions cut 4 bases from V and 5 bases from J, with 15 bases between. The V gene's germline CDR1 is SGHRS and CDR2 YFSETQ. The DNA of the CDR3 is TGCGCCAGCAGCCCTAACACCCAGGGGACTGAAGCTTTCTTT. Translated, it gives CASSPNTQGTEAFF.

This clonotype was seen only once. V and J are TRBV7-2 and TRBJ1-1; D not certain. V dropped 5 bases and J dropped 3 bases, with 10 bases sitting between them. Germline V CDR1 and CDR2: SGHTA, FQGNSA. The CDR3 runs 13 residues. The CDR3 protein is CASSPVFDTEAFF. The DNA for the CDR3 is TGTGCCAGCAGCCCAGTGTTTGACACTGAAGCTTTCTTT.

In the case of this clonotype: A much bigger clone sits one base away, suggesting this may be a read error. The rearrangement links TRBV6-5 to TRBJ2-3, with no clear D. Germline CDR1 and CDR2: MNHEY and SVGAGI. Trimming stripped 5 bases from V and 2 bases from J, with 14 bases between. There are 15 residues in the CDR3. The CDR3 here is CASSPTHSDTDTQYF. The CDR3, as DNA: TGTGCCAGCAGTCCGACCCACTCCGACACAGATACGCAGTATTTT.

This chain uses TRBV6-5 with TRBJ2-7, with a weak D call TRBD1 (6 bases). Germline V gives CDR1 MNHEY, CDR2 SVGAGI. V shed 6 bases and J shed 1 base, with 16 bases lying between them. This CDR3 region has 15 residues. In DNA form, the CDR3 reads TGTGCCAGCAGCAGAAGCGAGGGGGTTTCCTACGAGCAGTACTTC. Translated, it gives CASSRSEGVSYEQYF.

V usage is TRBV14 and J usage is TRBJ2-7; no definite D call. The CDR3 extends over 12 amino acids. Germline CDR1 reads SGHDN; CDR2 reads FVKESK. The V end lost 1 base, the J end lost 7 bases, and 8 bases lay between the germline ends. The CDR3 sequence is CASSQGVREQYF. CDR3 bases: TGTGCCAGCAGCCAAGGGGTAAGGGAGCAGTACTTC.

The gene calls are TRBV3-1 and TRBJ2-7, with a possible D match to TRBD2 (6 bases). The J call is in doubt because the DNA end fits TRBJ2-5 better. CDR1 LGHDT and CDR2 YNNKEL come from the germline V gene (reference sequence). This CDR3 has 15 residues. CDR3 nucleotides: TGTGCCAGCAGCCGACACGGACGGGAGCAAGAGACCCAGTACTTC. Its translation: CASSRHGREQETQYF.

This sequence joins TRBV4-3 and TRBJ2-1; 9 bases line up with TRBD2. V lost 4 bases, J lost 8 bases, and 15 bases stayed unmatched. This CDR3 region has 17 residues. CDR1 is LGHNA and CDR2 is YSLEER in the germline V gene. The CDR3 region has the DNA TGCGCCAGCAGCCGCAACCCGACTAGCGGCCTTTTCGATGAGCAGTTCTTC. Amino acids: CASSRNPTSGLFDEQFF.

This clonotype appeared a few times. V and J are TRBV6-2 or TRBV6-3 and TRBJ2-3; 8 nucleotides match TRBD1. The germline CDR1 and CDR2 sequences are MNHEY and SVGEGT. The junction had 7 bases not matched to a gene; V was cut back by 7 bases and J by 4 bases. This CDR3 has 14 amino acids. Here the CDR3 DNA reads TGTGCCAGCAATTGGACAGGGACTGCAGATACGCAGTATTTT. It codes for CASNWTGTADTQYF.

J is TRBJ1-5 and V is TRBV27; D ambiguous. The CDR3 has 19 residues. Germline V gene sequence: CDR1 MNHEY, CDR2 SMNVEV (reference sequence). With 7 bases removed from V and 0 bases from J, the gap between germline ends came to 25 bases. The CDR3 DNA follows: TGTGCCAGCATCCAACCACCCGGGCCTTCAAATTATAGCAATCAGCCCCAGCATTTT. Its translation: CASIQPPGPSNYSNQPQHF.

Regarding this clonotype: At one end the junction does not follow the germline gene, possibly because of a read error. The chain combines TRBV20-1 with TRBJ1-1; D not certain. The CDR3 is 14 amino acids. The germline V gene has CDR1 DFQATT and CDR2 SNEGSKA (reference sequence). DNA for the CDR3: TGCAGTGCTAGGGAGATAGGGCCGAACACTGTAGCTTTCTTT. Its translation is CSAREIGPNTVAFF.

The rearrangement uses TRBV29-1 and TRBJ1-2; D is ambiguous. CDR1 SQVTM and CDR2 ANQGSEA come from the germline V gene. The ends were cut back, 0 bases at V and 3 bases at J, with 11 bases in the middle. The CDR3 consists of 14 residues. CDR3 bases: TGCAGCGTTGAAGATCCGTCGCCGCACTATGGCTACACCTTC. Its translation: CSVEDPSPHYGYTF.

The rearrangement links TRBV7-8 to TRBJ2-1; 10 bases agree with TRBD2. Unmatched junction bases numbered 9, after V lost 5 bases and J lost 5 bases. The germline gives CDR1 SGHVS, CDR2 FQNEAQ. The CDR3 runs 16 residues. The CDR3, as DNA: TGTGCCAGCAGCGGGGAAGCGGGAGGGCTTAACAATGAGCAGTTCTTC. It specifies CASSGEAGGLNNEQFF.

This clonotype was observed a few times. The chain is built from TRBV20-1 and TRBJ1-2; 8 bases line up with TRBD1. The germline V gene encodes CDR1 DFQATT and CDR2 SNEGSKA (reference sequence). The CDR3 is made up of 13 amino acids. Trimming at V came to 6 bases and at J to 1 base, leaving 4 bases not matched to a gene. The CDR3: CSATRGLNYGYTF. The CDR3 coding sequence is TGCAGTGCGACCAGGGGGCTTAACTATGGCTACACCTTC.

This rearrangement joins TRBV11-3 to TRBJ2-5, with D uncertain. The germline V and J ends were trimmed by 5 bases and 2 bases, with 15 bases remaining between them. Per the germline V gene, CDR1 is SGHNT and CDR2 is YENEEA. The CDR3 is 15 amino acids. CDR3 coding DNA: TGTGCCAGCAGCAGAGGTCTCGGGCAGCAAGAGACCCAGTACTTC. Residues: CASSRGLGQQETQYF.

The V gene is TRBV6-5, the J gene TRBJ2-1; D ambiguous. This CDR3 has 12 amino acids. Germline V gives CDR1 MNHEY, CDR2 SVGAGI. Trimming took off 0 bases at V and 10 bases at J, with 7 bases between the two ends. The CDR3 region is CASSYSPREQFF. In DNA form, the CDR3 reads TGTGCCAGCAGTTACTCCCCTAGGGAGCAGTTCTTC.

About this clonotype itself: A junction boundary mismatches the germline segment, possibly from a read error. The chain links TRBV7-9 to TRBJ2-5; D is unresolved. The CDR3 consists of 14 residues. Germline values: CDR1 SEHNR, CDR2 FQNEAQ (reference sequence). The CDR3 DNA sequence: TGTGCCAGCAGCTTAGCTGCTGTGGTGGAGACCCGGTACTTC. This translates into CASSLAAVVETRYF.

The J gene is TRBJ1-4, the V gene TRBV4-3; D is unclear. V was trimmed by 4 bases and J by 8 bases, leaving 8 bases between them. Germline V gene lookup returns CDR1 LGHNA and CDR2 YSLEER. The CDR3 is 12 amino acids. The CDR3 coding sequence is TGCGCCAGCAGCCCCTCAGGCGAAAAACTGTTTTTT. Protein sequence: CASSPSGEKLFF.

This clonotype appeared a few times. The V gene is TRBV5-1, the J gene TRBJ1-2; D remains unclear. Germline CDR1 reads SGHRS; CDR2 reads YFSETQ. The length of the CDR3 is 15 residues. V lost 0 bases, J lost 2 bases, and 11 bases lay in between. CDR3 protein: CASSLDANKNYGYTF. Here the CDR3 DNA reads TGCGCCAGCAGCTTGGATGCAAACAAAAACTATGGCTACACCTTC.

This clonotype occurred once. The chain is built from TRBV5-1 and TRBJ2-5; D is perhaps TRBD1 (6 bases). Germline CDR1 reads SGHRS; CDR2 reads YFSETQ. The CDR3 totals 15 residues. The ends were cut back, 5 bases at V and 2 bases at J, with 16 bases in the middle. CDR3 DNA sequence: TGCGCCAGCAGTCCAACGGAAGGGGGACAAGAGACCCAGTACTTC. It specifies CASSPTEGGQETQYF.

The chain joins TRBV2 to TRBJ2-4; 9 bases agree with TRBD1. The junction had 8 bases not matched to a gene; V was cut back by 5 bases and J by 9 bases. The CDR3 length is 14 residues. The V gene's germline CDR1 is SNHLY and CDR2 FYNNEI. For the CDR3, the DNA is TGTGCCAGCAGTCTCCGGGACAGGGTGGGCATTCAGTACTTC. Translation: CASSLRDRVGIQYF.

V gene TRBV20-1 combines with J gene TRBJ1-5; possible D gene TRBD1, 5 bases. The CDR3 sequence is 15 residues long. V lost 0 bases, J lost 5 bases, and 14 bases lay in between. CDR1 and CDR2 from the germline V gene are DFQATT and SNEGSKA (reference sequence). DNA for the CDR3: TGCAGTGCTAGAGATGGGGCCAAACCCGATCAGCCCCAGCATTTT. Residues: CSARDGAKPDQPQHF.

The chain recombines TRBV24-1 with TRBJ2-3, with TRBD2 as a possible D gene (6 bases). V gave up 4 bases and J gave up 2 bases, with 9 bases separating them. The CDR3 has 14 residues. Germline V lookup: CDR1 KGHDR, CDR2 SFDVKD. CDR3 nucleotide sequence: TGTGCCACCAGTGAGCGGGGATACACAGATACGCAGTATTTT. This translates into CATSERGYTDTQYF.

The rearrangement joins TRBV12-3 or TRBV12-4 to TRBJ2-7; 8 bases are shared with TRBD2. The CDR3 contains 16 residues. The V and J ends lost 5 bases and 2 bases, in that order; junction bases with no gene match: 11. DNA of the CDR3: TGTGCCAGCAGTCTTTCGGGGGGGGAATGGGCCTACGAGCAGTACTTC. This codes for CASSLSGGEWAYEQYF.

This chain connects TRBV20-1 to TRBJ2-1; the D is unclear. V was pared by 0 bases and J by 0 bases, with 6 bases between. The CDR3 has 14 residues. Germline V CDR1 and CDR2: DFQATT, SNEGSKA (reference sequence). CDR3 nucleotide sequence: TGCAGTGCTAGAGATGGAACCTCCTACAATGAGCAGTTCTTC. Its translation is CSARDGTSYNEQFF.

The genes are TRBV20-1 and TRBJ2-4; tentatively, D is TRBD1 or TRBD2 (5 bases each). The J call may be incorrect, as the DNA end agrees better with TRBJ2-7. The germline V gene has CDR1 DFQATT and CDR2 SNEGSKA (reference sequence). CDR3 length: 11 amino acids. As DNA, the CDR3 is TGCAGTGCTTTGGGGGCCTACGAGCAGTACTTC. It yields the protein CSALGAYEQYF.

This clonotype was seen a handful of times. The genes are TRBV29-1 and TRBJ2-5; D is uncertain. Germline assignment: CDR1 SQVTM and CDR2 ANQGSEA. V lost 6 bases and J 1 base, leaving 3 bases between the germline ends. CDR3 length equals 10 residues. CDR3 sequence reads: CSVSQETQYF. In nucleotides, the CDR3 is TGCAGCGTCTCCCAAGAGACCCAGTACTTC.

The genes are TRBV20-1 and TRBJ2-1; TRBD2 might be the D (5 bases). CDR3 size: 17 residues. V was clipped by 0 bases and J by 1 base, with 16 bases between them. Per germline, CDR1 DFQATT and CDR2 SNEGSKA (reference sequence). CDR3 protein: CSARDSGGSVSYNEQFF. CDR3 DNA: TGCAGTGCTAGAGATAGTGGTGGGAGTGTTTCCTACAATGAGCAGTTCTTC.